This T cell receptor (beta chain) was recovered during a study of cytomegalovirus exposure and HLA in healthy donors (dated by TCRdb to between 2016 and 2019). With respect to the entire study: According to an earlier analysis of a few hundred of the donors, 150 million to 200 million T cells yielded over 90 million unique TCR beta sequences and approximately 280 Gb of sequence data. An early release covering over 500 HLA-typed donors comprised approximately 290 gigabases of sequencing data and tens of millions of unique TCR sequences. Of the roughly 400 genotyped donors, approximately 83% fell in the genetic ancestry cluster associated with self-reported Caucasian donors. The study aimed to test whether signatures of past pathogen exposure could be identified by cataloging public T cell receptors. The study profiled the T cell repertoires of 500 to 800 subjects by immunosequencing and related them to cytomegalovirus serostatus. Besides the first cohort of approximately 670 subjects, a separate validation cohort made up of 120 different subjects was used. To predict cytomegalovirus infection status, the study brought together high-throughput TCR immunosequencing, statistical association of individual TCRs with disease status, and machine learning. A later analysis re-analyzed previously published TCR beta repertoires from approximately 670 donors and added high-resolution HLA genotyping to study TCR occurrence patterns. The later analysis used no new phenotypic data to find candidate immune exposures, relying instead on TCR beta sequences and their occurrence across donors. In an earlier analysis of roughly 540 of the donors, high-throughput TCR beta sequencing was used to judge whether each TCR beta V gene segment behaved as functional or pseudogenic. Donor age, sex, ethnicity and CMV serostatus were collected together with the repertoire data. In a later genetic analysis, genome-wide SNP genotypes for about three fifths of the roughly 670 donors were used, and that subset was treated as a discovery cohort. All discovery cohort repertoires had been generated using a single sequencing platform. HLA typing covered class I and class II loci at four-digit resolution. Typing coverage differed by locus: A, B, C, DRB1 and DQB1 were typed in roughly 620-640 donors, DQA1 in roughly 510, DPA1 in around 580, and DPB1 in approximately 450. Four or five DR-DQ haplotypes were handled as single units for association and clustering because linkage in the cohort was strong. Among some 410 genotyped donors of the cohort, an average of roughly 230,000 unique TCR beta nucleotide sequences was sequenced per donor, of which about 19% were non-productive. Broader findings and caveats from the paper: A later analysis found that HLA-associated TCR beta chains were more clonally expanded and had lower generation probabilities than equally common non-associated chains. Only TCR beta chains were sequenced in this cohort, and the absence of alpha or paired-chain data limited detectable features. Roughly uniform sequencing depth across donors was assumed in presence/absence analyses, although this assumption may not hold. An earlier analysis of approximately 500 of the donors showed that most TCR beta V segments appeared in productive rearrangements either about 87% or about 30% of the time, which broadly matched IMGT annotations. In the study, about 150 TCR beta chains were listed as associated with cytomegalovirus. Compared with the approximately 670-donor mean, donors in an Asian-associated ancestry cluster had fewer N-insertions in productive TCRs, according to a later genetic analysis. Linkage disequilibrium might explain the correlated functional status among segregating V segments, but an unknown experimental factor could not be excluded. Because HLA typing was unavailable for some donors at each locus, only the typed subset was used in association tests. In a later analysis, some 18,000 TCR beta sequences were associated with specific HLA alleles at a false discovery rate of 0.05. According to a later analysis, most CMV-associated TCR beta chains appeared to be HLA-restricted, and the HLA associations seemed to be driven largely by CMV exposure. In a later genetic analysis, a missense DCLRE1C variant was associated with V-gene and J-gene trimming of TCR beta chains, and the association was replicated in an independent cohort. The earlier analysis of almost 600 of the donors excluded roughly 17 rarely observed V segments, including chromosome 9 orphons, because counts were too low. In a later analysis, several top co-occurrence clusters were reported to appear linked to parvovirus B19, influenza, CMV and Epstein-Barr virus. The authors suggested that the approach could potentially be extended to other disease states and immunological phenotypes. Most TCR sequences were seen in very few donors, while some public TCRs were found in many individuals. A few of the identified cytomegalovirus-associated TCR beta chains were confirmed in vitro to be specific for cytomegalovirus antigens. A further reported finding was that TCR beta sequences accurately predicted the HLA-A and HLA-B alleles for most subjects in the first cohort. When HLA alleles, especially DR and DQ, strongly co-occurred, TCR associations were difficult to assign to individual alleles. Because the 87-base-pair reads could not distinguish some IMGT-functional V segments, including TRBV6-2 and TRBV6-3, those segments were excluded. A group of highly shared sequence variants was considered likely to be a technical artifact of the sequencing pipeline. CMV serostatus was the only immune exposure information available for the cohort. In a later analysis, TCR association rates were found to vary across HLA loci, with the most associated TCRs seen for DRB1 alleles and the fewest for HLA-C alleles. The classifier was reported to diagnose cytomegalovirus status with high specificity and sensitivity in both the original cohort and the validation cohort.

The cohort consisted of 650 to 850 healthy bone marrow donors. Cohort members were all nominally healthy when sampled, although unrecorded immune exposures were likely present. The donor was CMV seronegative and was included in the group of 352 seronegative cohort members. A peripheral blood sample was collected from each donor, and TCR beta sequencing was performed on peripheral blood mononuclear cells. Genomic DNA was extracted from the blood cell samples with the Qiagen DNeasy Blood Extraction Kit. The library was made by the immunoSEQ multiplex PCR assay. For the multiplex PCR, a mixture combining 60 forward primers for TCR Vbeta segments and 13 reverse primers for TCR Jbeta segments was used. The CDR3 region of rearranged TCR beta genes was amplified from genomic DNA by a multiplex PCR assay. Amplified TCR beta libraries were sequenced as 87-base-pair reads on the Illumina HiSeq System. Turning to the authors' computational methods: Across the 670 or so repertoires, a later analysis counted tens of millions of unique TCR beta chains, 9.5 million to 13 million of which were shared by at least two donors. Raw reads were error-corrected and collapsed into unique sequences by a nearest-neighbor algorithm in which closely related sequences were merged to remove PCR and sequencing errors. Alignment of CDR3 sequences to IMGT reference sequences was used to assign V, D and J gene segments. For a sequence to be retained, at least a six-nucleotide match to both a V gene segment and a J gene segment was required. Rearrangements were classified as productive when the CDR3 lacked stop codons and remained in frame with V and J, and all other rearrangements were classified as non-productive. Following IMGT convention, CDR3 was defined as the stretch from the second conserved V-encoded cysteine to the conserved J-encoded phenylalanine. In an earlier analysis of more than 550 of the donors, sequences lacking an unambiguous match to a single V gene segment were excluded. An earlier analysis of a few hundred of the donors called V segments functional above 56.7% productive rearrangements and segregating when the between-donor standard deviation exceeded 5%. A statistical classification framework was built to diagnose cytomegalovirus status from the catalog of TCR beta chain sequences. In a later analysis, TCR nucleotide sequences were compared against IMGT/GENE-DB human TR gene sequences so that V and J genes could be assigned. A later analysis assigned CDR3 sequences and most-parsimonious VDJ recombination scenarios with the TCRdist pipeline. A later analysis defined each TCR beta chain by its CDR3 amino acid sequence plus V-gene family, and excluded reads lacking a unique V-gene family. To address suspected cross-contamination and a sequencing artifact, a later analysis removed some 620 highly shared, low-generation-probability nucleotide sequences. In a later analysis, a clonal expansion index was calculated for each public chain from normalized within-repertoire ranks of inferred template counts. In a later analysis, generation probabilities were computed using a VDJ recombination model fitted to out-of-frame rearrangements, and the results were checked against IGoR. In a later analysis, hypergeometric tests were used to score TCR-TCR, TCR-HLA and TCR-CMV co-occurrence, with a repertoire-size bias correction applied to TCR pairs. In a later analysis, false discovery rates were estimated by permuting HLA or CMV assignments 20 times. In a later analysis, co-occurring TCRs were grouped using DBSCAN, with TCRdist sequence similarity added in when clustering inside HLA-allele-positive subsets. Co-occurrence clustering excluded repertoires with fewer than 30,000 or more than 120,000 public chains, plus five with anomalous nucleotide sharing. Drawn from immuneACCESS, this table holds only the in-frame rearrangements with V and J called that TCRdb kept. Clones are partly lost; checked studies trace under half to an unresolved V gene and leave the rest unexplained. V, J and clone size are those of that table, while D and trimming were read from the DNA. For this sample the table gives around 130,000 clones, of which over 75% were detected only once. Over 1.5% of the sample comes from the top ten.

Ends trimmed: V by 6 bases, J by 3 bases; bases unmatched to a gene: 6. Per the germline V gene (reference sequence), MNHEY is the CDR1 and SMNVEV is the CDR2. The CDR3 spans 14 residues, from the cysteine through the phenylalanine. Only CDR3 DNA is held: 42 bases, read in frame from base 1. Comment on this clone: What this receptor recognizes is not known. The input lacks base qualities; no much larger clone sits a single base away.

Sequencing was performed on PBMCs. This sequence uses TRBV27 and TRBJ2-7, with TRBD1 identical over 9 junction bases. The receptor was isolated from a boy aged 10-17 years in good health and CMV-seronegative. The CDR3 reads as follows: CASRRDRANYEQYF. The nucleotide sequence reads as follows: TGTGCCAGCAGGAGGGACAGGGCCAACTACGAGCAGTACTTC.